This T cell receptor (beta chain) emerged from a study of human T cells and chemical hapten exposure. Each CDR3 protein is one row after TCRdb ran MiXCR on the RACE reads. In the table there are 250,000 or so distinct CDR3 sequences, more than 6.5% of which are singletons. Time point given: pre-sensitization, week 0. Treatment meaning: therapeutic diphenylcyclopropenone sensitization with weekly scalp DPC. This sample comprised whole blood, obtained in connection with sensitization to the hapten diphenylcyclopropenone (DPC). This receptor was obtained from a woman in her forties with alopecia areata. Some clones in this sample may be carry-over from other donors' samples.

In DNA, the CDR3 is TGTGCCAGCAGTTACTCGATTAACAGGGAATATGACGAGCAGTACTTC. Residues: CASSYSINREYDEQYF. This chain connects TRBV6-5 to TRBJ2-7, with D possibly TRBD1 on 6 matching bases. Germline-derived CDR1 and CDR2 are MNHEY and SVGAGI. Trimming took off 0 bases at V and 5 bases at J, with 17 bases between the two ends. The CDR3 contains 16 residues.